These 26 T cell receptor beta chains came from one sample sequenced in a study of identifying expanded T cells in peripheral blood. The table came from immunoSEQ multiplex PCR; TCRdb's copy has only in-frame clones and leaves some out. The table has roughly 75,000 clones, under 90% seen once. The sequencing sample was made of blood. The source is a person between 18 and 70 years old in good health.

The chain has TRBV18 and TRBJ1-2; 11 nucleotides agree with TRBD1. The CDR3 covers 16 residues. The J segment lost 5 bases and the V segment lost 3 bases, leaving 8 bases of the junction unmatched. Germline values: CDR1 KGHSH, CDR2 LQKENI. CDR3 DNA: TGTGCCAGCTCACCGGGGCCGGGACAGGGGGGTTATGGCTACACCTTC. Its translation: CASSPGPGQGGYGYTF.

The rearrangement uses TRBV6-6 and TRBJ2-3; D might be TRBD2 (5 bases). Germline loops: CDR1 MNHNY, CDR2 SVGAGI (reference sequence). With 8 bases removed from V and 5 bases from J, the gap between germline ends came to 11 bases. The length of the CDR3 is 12 residues. Here the CDR3 reads CASVTSGDTQYF. The CDR3, as DNA: TGTGCCAGCGTTACCAGCGGAGATACGCAGTATTTT.

This clone appeared once. The chain combines TRBV4-2 with TRBJ1-2; a weak D match, TRBD1 (6 bases). V lost 4 bases to trimming and J lost 4 bases, with 19 bases between them. Germline V gene sequence: CDR1 LGHNA, CDR2 YNFKEQ. CDR3 length: 16 amino acids. In DNA, the CDR3 is TGTGCCAGCAGCCCACTAGGGACACCTACCCTCTATGGCTACACCTTC. Its translation is CASSPLGTPTLYGYTF.

The chain couples TRBV6-1 to TRBJ2-1; D remains unclear. CDR1 is MNHNS, CDR2 SASEGT, per germline. V was cut by 8 bases and J by 5 bases, with 16 bases left in between. The CDR3 is 14 amino acids. CDR3 DNA sequence: TGTGCCAGCTCGCCGGTCCTATCCAACAATGAGCAGTTCTTC. Amino acid sequence: CASSPVLSNNEQFF.

The chain links TRBV27 to TRBJ2-5; 10 bases map to TRBD1. The junction had 20 bases not matched to a gene; V was cut back by 4 bases and J by 3 bases. This CDR3 is built from 20 residues. Germline loops: CDR1 MNHEY, CDR2 SMNVEV (reference sequence). The CDR3 is CASSSRDRGQPSSGEETQYF. For the CDR3, the DNA is TGTGCCAGCAGTTCCCGGGACAGGGGTCAGCCTTCCTCCGGGGAAGAGACCCAGTACTTC.

V and J are TRBV5-4 and TRBJ2-5, with D perhaps TRBD1 (6 bases). The CDR3 sequence is 14 residues long. Trimming removed 0 bases from V and 3 bases from J, with 9 bases in between. The V gene's germline CDR1 is SGHNT and CDR2 YYREEE (reference sequence). As DNA, the CDR3 is TGTGCCAGCAGCTTGGAGGCAGGGGAAGAGACCCAGTACTTC. Encoded protein: CASSLEAGEETQYF.

The rearrangement joins TRBV11-2 to TRBJ1-1; 10 bases agree with TRBD1. The CDR3 totals 15 residues. V gave up 4 bases and J gave up 4 bases; unmatched junction bases: 6. The germline V gene encodes CDR1 SGHAT and CDR2 FQNNGV. DNA for the CDR3: TGTGCCAGCAGCTCGACAGGGGGCCGCATCACTGAAGCTTTCTTT. Translated: CASSSTGGRITEAFF.

This clone was detected a few times. The chain couples TRBV4-3 to TRBJ2-3; 10 bases map to TRBD2. With V trimmed by 3 bases and J by 1 base, 4 bases remained unmatched. The CDR3 covers 16 residues. Germline V lookup: CDR1 LGHNA, CDR2 YSLEER. CDR3 nucleotide sequence: TGCGCCAGCAGCCAGACTAGCGGGCCCGGCACAGATACGCAGTATTTT. Translating it yields CASSQTSGPGTDTQYF.

This chain uses TRBV19 with TRBJ2-3; D remains ambiguous. The CDR3 is made up of 11 amino acids. Germline CDR1 LNHDA, CDR2 SQIVND (reference sequence). The V gene lost 5 bases and the J gene lost 6 bases, with 6 bases spanning the gap. Here the CDR3 DNA reads TGTGCCAGTAGTGAAGATGATACGCAGTATTTT. Amino acid sequence: CASSEDDTQYF.

This clone was found a few times. CDR3 residues: CASSLRLAGIYEQYF. CDR3 sequence (DNA): TGCGCCAGCAGCTTGCGCCTAGCGGGAATCTACGAGCAGTACTTC. V and J are TRBV5-1 and TRBJ2-7, with 9 bases lining up with TRBD2. V was clipped by 1 base and J by 3 bases; unmatched bases: 5. The germline CDR1 and CDR2 sequences are SGHRS and YFSETQ. The CDR3 covers 15 residues.

The count of this clone is one. The V and J genes are TRBV4-3 and TRBJ2-3, with 10 bases that match TRBD2. Germline values: CDR1 LGHNA, CDR2 YSLEER. CDR3 length equals 16 residues. The ends lost 0 bases at V and 1 base at J; junction bases unmatched: 1. CDR3 coding DNA: TGCGCCAGCAGCCAAGAGCTAGCGGGGGGCACAGATACGCAGTATTTT. Amino acid sequence: CASSQELAGGTDTQYF.

This clone was observed a single time. The chain joins TRBV5-1 to TRBJ2-1; 7 bases match TRBD1. CDR1 and CDR2 (germline): SGHRS, YFSETQ. V lost 4 bases and J lost 5; bases outside the gene matches: 6. The length of the CDR3 is 14 residues. The chain's CDR3 is CASSLIGTDNEQFF. The CDR3, as DNA: TGCGCCAGCAGCCTCATTGGGACAGACAATGAGCAGTTCTTC.

The V gene is TRBV18, the J gene TRBJ1-3; D is unresolved. The germline V gene has CDR1 KGHSH and CDR2 LQKENI. The CDR3 sequence is 14 residues long. V lost 1 base and J lost 4, with 8 bases in between. Written as DNA, the CDR3 is TGTGCCAGCTCACCACAGGCAGAGGGAAACACCATATATTTT. This codes for CASSPQAEGNTIYF.

This clone came up once. The rearrangement joins TRBV7-8 to TRBJ1-5; TRBD1 aligns across 7 bases. Trimming cost V 0 bases and J 6 bases; bases outside gene matches: 11. Looked up from germline, CDR1 is SGHVS and CDR2 is FQNEAQ. CDR3 length: 17 residues. The CDR3 DNA reads TGTGCCAGCAGCTTAGCTAGCGAACAGGGGTTGGGTCAGCCCCAGCATTTT. Its translation is CASSLASEQGLGQPQHF.

In DNA form, the CDR3 reads TGTGCCAGTAGTAGGGACAGCTCCTACGAGCAGTACTTC. Its translation: CASSRDSSYEQYF. V usage is TRBV19 and J usage is TRBJ2-7; TRBD1 aligns across 7 bases. J gave up 0 bases and V 4 bases, and 0 bases lay outside the gene matches. The germline CDR1 and CDR2 sequences are LNHDA and SQIVND (reference sequence). CDR3 length: 13 residues. Together with reference TRBV19 and TRBJ2-7, the CDR3 gives the full variable domain: DGGITQSPKYLFRKEGQNVTLSCEQNLNHDAMYWYRQDPGQGLRLIYYSQIVNDFQKGDIAEGYSVSREKKESFPLTVTSAQKNPTAFYLCASSRDSSYEQYFGPGTRLTVT.

This clone was detected many times. The J gene is TRBJ2-3, the V gene TRBV5-6, with D unresolved. This CDR3 region has 13 residues. Trimming pared 7 bases from V and 6 bases from J, leaving 15 bases between. Per the germline V gene, CDR1 is SGHDT and CDR2 is YYEEEE. The CDR3 DNA is TGTGCCAGCTGTATAATCAATGAGGATACGCAGTATTTT. Translated: CASCIINEDTQYF.

As concerns this clone: A junction end diverges from the germline sequence, so it may reflect a read error. This chain connects TRBV10-3 to TRBJ2-7; D is perhaps TRBD1 (6 bases). The germline V gene has CDR1 ENHRY and CDR2 SYGVKD. This CDR3 has 8 amino acids. For the CDR3, the DNA is TGTGCCCCAGGACCAGGGGACTTC. It specifies CAPGPGDF.

The chain recombines TRBV7-8 with TRBJ2-1; a weak D match, TRBD1 (5 bases). In germline, CDR1 is SGHVS, CDR2 FQNEAQ. The CDR3 covers 13 residues. Between the trimmed V and J ends, which lost 1 base and 8 bases, there was a span of 9 bases. The CDR3 DNA sequence: TGTGCCAGCAGCTTAGAGGGGATAGATGAGCAGTTCTTC. It codes for CASSLEGIDEQFF.

The V and J genes are TRBV19 and TRBJ1-3, with D tentatively TRBD1 (6 bases). Trimming pared 4 bases from V and 4 bases from J, leaving 11 bases between. The CDR3 is 14 residues long. CDR1 and CDR2 from the germline V gene are LNHDA and SQIVND (reference sequence). The CDR3 DNA is TGTGCCAGTAGTACGGCGGGACAAGGAAACACCATATATTTT. It specifies CASSTAGQGNTIYF.

This chain joins TRBV5-1 and TRBJ2-1, with a tentative D call TRBD2 (6 bases). The V and J ends lost 1 base and 5 bases respectively, with 10 bases between them. CDR3 length: 14 residues. Germline CDR1 is SGHRS and CDR2 is YFSETQ. The CDR3 sequence is CASSLLAIHNEQFF. For the CDR3, the DNA is TGCGCCAGCAGCTTGCTAGCGATCCACAATGAGCAGTTCTTC.

The chain recombines TRBV28 with TRBJ2-7; no clear D. V shed 6 bases and J shed 1 base, with 22 bases lying between them. Germline lookup yields CDR1 MDHEN and CDR2 SYDVKM. The CDR3 is 17 residues long. As DNA, the CDR3 is TGTGCCAGCAGATCTACTCGCGGCCTCCTAGGTTCCTACGAGCAGTACTTC. It specifies CASRSTRGLLGSYEQYF. The variable domain in full, with the rest retrieved from reference TRBV28 and TRBJ2-7, is DVKVTQSSRYLVKRTGEKVFLECVQDMDHENMFWYRQDPGLGLRLIYFSYDVKMKEKGDIPEGYSVSREKKERFSLILESASTNQTSMYLCASRSTRGLLGSYEQYFGPGTRLTVT.

The gene calls are TRBV2 and TRBJ2-1, with D unresolved. This CDR3 is 11 amino acids long. The V gene's germline CDR1 is SNHLY and CDR2 FYNNEI. Deletions cut 4 bases from V and 6 bases from J, with 4 bases between. The CDR3 protein is CASSAGNEQFF. CDR3 sequence (DNA): TGTGCCAGCAGTGCTGGCAATGAGCAGTTCTTC.

In its sample, this clone was seen a few times. The rearrangement links TRBV18 to TRBJ1-1, with 8 positions matching TRBD1. CDR1 and CDR2 (germline): KGHSH, LQKENI. This CDR3 region has 15 residues. V lost 3 bases and J lost 1; bases outside the gene matches: 4. CDR3 coding DNA: TGTGCCAGCTCACCGCCAGGGGGCGGGAACACTGAAGCTTTCTTT. Translated: CASSPPGGGNTEAFF. The complete variable domain, with remaining parts taken from reference TRBV18 and TRBJ1-1, reads NAGVMQNPRHLVRRRGQEARLRCSPMKGHSHVYWYRQLPEEGLKFMVYLQKENIIDESGMPKERFSAEFPKEGPSILRIQQVVRGDSAAYFCASSPPGGGNTEAFFGQGTRLTVV.

The CDR3 sequence: CASSLHGEPYEQYF. The DNA for the CDR3 is TGCGCCAGCAGCTTACACGGCGAACCCTACGAGCAGTACTTC. The chain joins TRBV5-1 to TRBJ2-7; D gene uncertain. From germline, CDR1 is SGHRS and CDR2 YFSETQ. With 2 bases removed from V and 2 bases from J, the gap between germline ends came to 11 bases. The CDR3 length is 14 residues.

The chain couples TRBV18 to TRBJ1-1; weak D call: TRBD1 (5 bases). V dropped 3 bases and J dropped 1 base, with 12 bases sitting between them. CDR3 size: 15 residues. Looked up from germline, CDR1 is KGHSH and CDR2 is LQKENI. The CDR3 sequence: CASSPVWDGNTEAFF. In DNA form, the CDR3 reads TGTGCCAGCTCACCGGTATGGGACGGGAACACTGAAGCTTTCTTT.

The rearrangement joins TRBV7-9 to TRBJ1-4; D is perhaps TRBD1 (5 bases). Trimming left V 8 bases short and J 6 bases short, with 19 bases between. In germline, CDR1 is SEHNR, CDR2 FQNEAQ (reference sequence). The CDR3 extends over 15 amino acids. The CDR3 DNA reads TGTGCCAGCGGGCTGGGTCTAGGGGAGGATGAAAAACTGTTTTTT. Its translation is CASGLGLGEDEKLFF. Together with reference TRBV7-9 and TRBJ1-4, the CDR3 gives the full variable domain: DTGVSQNPRHKITKRGQNVTFRCDPISEHNRLYWYRQTLGQGPEFLTYFQNEAQLEKSRLLSDRFSAERPKGSFSTLEIQRTEQGDSAMYLCASGLGLGEDEKLFFGSGTQLSVL.